This T cell receptor beta chain is from a study of OX40 agonist ivuxolimab in advanced cancers. Overall study: The eligibility criteria allowed prior anti-PD-1, anti-PD-L1 or anti-CTLA-4 therapy, and around 40% had some. Partial responses were observed in three patients, of whom one had hepatocellular carcinoma and two had cutaneous melanoma. Findings and limits, study-wide: Partly responding patients at 0.1-3.0 mg/kg showed some of the smallest clonal expansion.

This table comes from immunoSEQ multiplex PCR, and its TCRdb copy is limited to in-frame clones, with some not included. The sample lists around 74,000 clones, around nine tenths occurring once. The CDR3 is 14 residues long. V shed 10 bases, J shed 1 base, and the junction held 8 bases outside the gene matches. CDR1 SGDLS and CDR2 YYNGEE come from the germline V gene. To note about this clone: What it binds is not known.

The TCR comes from an adult with an advanced solid tumor such as melanoma, head and neck, liver or kidney cancer. The rearrangement joins TRBV9 to TRBJ2-3, with TRBD2 matching over 8 bases. The sequences come from CD4+ or CD8+ T cells sorted from blood, collected in a trial of the OX40 agonist ivuxolimab. The CDR3, as DNA: TGTGCCGGGGAACCGGGACTAGGCACAGATACGCAGTATTTT. The encoded protein is CAGEPGLGTDTQYF.